The 8 T cell receptor beta chains below were found in one sample sequenced in a study of T-cell reconstitution after alpha-beta-depleted transplantation in children. During its preparation, the TCRbeta library received unique molecular identifiers. TCRdb itself ran the PCR reads through MiXCR, one entry per CDR3 protein. The sample includes roughly 420,000 distinct CDR3 sequences, about a sixth seen only once; the top ten take approximately 29%. The input for sequencing was PBMCs, mostly from graft donor cells, taken 360 days after TCRalphabeta/CD19-depleted stem cell transplant. The source is a boy in the first two years of life who had a stem cell transplant for Wiskott-Aldrich syndrome, so the T cells may come from the graft donor.

J is TRBJ2-7 and V is TRBV20-1; 11 bases agree with TRBD2. The CDR3 has 15 amino acids. The germline CDR1 and CDR2 sequences are DFQATT and SNEGSKA (reference sequence). The trim removed 0 bases at V and 1 base at J, leaving 2 bases unmatched. CDR3 DNA: TGCAGTGCTAGAGATCGACTAGCGGGGTCCTACGAGCAGTACTTC. Translated: CSARDRLAGSYEQYF.

This sequence joins TRBV24-1 and TRBJ2-1; 8 bases are shared with TRBD1. The V gene's germline CDR1 is KGHDR and CDR2 SFDVKD. The CDR3 extends over 17 amino acids. V lost 0 bases, J lost 6 bases, and 9 bases stayed unmatched. The CDR3 sequence: CATSDLRTGPFSNEQFF. In nucleotides, the CDR3 is TGTGCCACCAGTGATTTGCGGACAGGGCCGTTCTCCAATGAGCAGTTCTTC.

The chain employs TRBV28 and TRBJ1-1; no firm D call. V lost 10 bases and J lost 5, with 14 bases in between. From germline, CDR1 is MDHEN and CDR2 SYDVKM. The CDR3 consists of 12 residues. The CDR3 loop reads CATGRAGTEAFF. In DNA form, the CDR3 reads TGTGCCACCGGGCGGGCCGGTACTGAAGCTTTCTTT.

There are a few counts of this clonotype. The chain carries TRBV24-1 and TRBJ2-7, with D perhaps matching TRBD1 (6 bases). V gave up 7 bases and J gave up 2 bases, with 11 bases separating them. CDR3 length equals 13 residues. Germline V gene lookup returns CDR1 KGHDR and CDR2 SFDVKD. CDR3 residues: CATSRRDTYEQYF. CDR3 coding DNA: TGTGCCACCAGCCGCCGGGACACCTACGAGCAGTACTTC.

The V and J genes are TRBV12-3 or TRBV12-4 and TRBJ1-5; TRBD1 aligns across 9 bases. This CDR3 has 13 residues. With V trimmed by 5 bases and J by 5 bases, 1 base remained unmatched. CDR3 DNA: TGTGCCAGCAGTCGACAGGGGGATCAGCCCCAGCATTTT. Residues: CASSRQGDQPQHF.

This clonotype was recorded a few times. The chain carries TRBV5-1 and TRBJ2-1; unclear D gene. The ends were cut back, 3 bases at V and 5 bases at J, with 21 bases in the middle. This CDR3 spans 17 amino acids. Germline assignment: CDR1 SGHRS and CDR2 YFSETQ. The CDR3 sequence: CASSYSEWTQRHNEQFF. CDR3 in DNA: TGCGCCAGCAGCTACAGCGAATGGACCCAAAGGCACAATGAGCAGTTCTTC.

This clonotype has a count of ten or more. DNA of the CDR3: TGTGCCAGCAGCTCCGCCGGGACTACCCAAGAGACCCAGTACTTC. Residues: CASSSAGTTQETQYF. This chain links TRBV7-9 with TRBJ2-5, with 7 bases that match TRBD2. CDR1 and CDR2 (germline): SEHNR, FQNEAQ (reference sequence). This CDR3 is built from 15 residues. Trimming at V came to 4 bases and at J to 1 base, leaving 6 bases not matched to a gene. The full variable domain, rest sourced from reference TRBV7-9 and TRBJ2-5, is DTGVSQNPRHKITKRGQNVTFRCDPISEHNRLYWYRQTLGQGPEFLTYFQNEAQLEKSRLLSDRFSAERPKGSFSTLEIQRTEQGDSAMYLCASSSAGTTQETQYFGPGTRLLVL.

This rearrangement joins TRBV4-1 to TRBJ2-6; D gene uncertain. CDR1 is MGHRA and CDR2 is YSYEKL in the germline V gene. The CDR3 length is 20 residues. V lost 4 bases and J lost 0, with 22 bases in between. In DNA form, the CDR3 reads TGCGCCAGCAGCCCCTCCTCTTACAGATTCAACATCTCTGGGGCCAACGTCCTGACTTTC. It is translated as CASSPSSYRFNISGANVLTF.